This TCR beta chain was recovered during a study of T cells in Graves' hyperthyroidism and ophthalmopathy. The CDR3 consists of 20 residues. Trimming removed 1 base at V and 0 bases at J, with 22 bases between. Germline assignment: CDR1 SGHAT and CDR2 FQNNGV. Notes on the study in general: Ophthalmopathy could be told apart from stable hyperthyroidism with a 13 V-J model. The model forecast ophthalmopathy, anticipating it by a median roughly 6.5 months before onset.

TCR beta CDR3 sequences were amplified from RNA transcripts. First-round RT-PCR targeting the TCR CDR3 was performed with the HTBI primer set. TCRdb re-analysed the multiplex PCR reads in MiXCR, keeping a single row per CDR3 protein. The sample holds under 400,000 distinct CDR3 sequences; around 16% are singletons and the top ten take 33%. This clonotype was picked up a small number of times. Its specificity is unknown. The receptor comes from a man aged 30-40 years with Graves' hyperthyroidism. Sequencing used blood. This chain links TRBV11-2 with TRBJ1-5; D gene unclear. The CDR3 here is CASSLVDRGAGFYSNQPQHF. For the CDR3, the DNA is TGTGCCAGCAGCTTAGTAGATCGGGGAGCAGGCTTTTATAGCAATCAGCCCCAGCATTTT.